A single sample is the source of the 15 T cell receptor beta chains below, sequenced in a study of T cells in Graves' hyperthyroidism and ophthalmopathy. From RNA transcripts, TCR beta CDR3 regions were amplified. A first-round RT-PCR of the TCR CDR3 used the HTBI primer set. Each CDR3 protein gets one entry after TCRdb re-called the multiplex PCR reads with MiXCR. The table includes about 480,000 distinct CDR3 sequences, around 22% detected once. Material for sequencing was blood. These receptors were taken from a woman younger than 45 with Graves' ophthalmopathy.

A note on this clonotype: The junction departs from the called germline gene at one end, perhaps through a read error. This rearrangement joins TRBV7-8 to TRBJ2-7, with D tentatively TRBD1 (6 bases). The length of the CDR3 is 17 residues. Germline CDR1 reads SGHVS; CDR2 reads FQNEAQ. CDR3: CASSLVVRDKSFYEQYF. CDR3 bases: TGTGCCAGCAGCTTAGTAGTACGGGACAAATCGTTCTACGAACAGTACTTC.

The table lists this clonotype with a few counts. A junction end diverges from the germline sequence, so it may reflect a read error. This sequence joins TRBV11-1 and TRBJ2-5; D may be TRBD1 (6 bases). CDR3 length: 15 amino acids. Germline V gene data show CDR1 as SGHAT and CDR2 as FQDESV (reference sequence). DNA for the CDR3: TGTGCCAGCAGCTTAGATACAGGGTCTATAGAGACCCGGTACTTC. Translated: CASSLDTGSIETRYF.

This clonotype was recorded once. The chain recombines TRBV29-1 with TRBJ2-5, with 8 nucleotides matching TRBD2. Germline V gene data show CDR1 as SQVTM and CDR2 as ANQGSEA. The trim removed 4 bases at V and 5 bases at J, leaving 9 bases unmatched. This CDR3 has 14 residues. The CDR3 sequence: CSVVGGGPWETQYF. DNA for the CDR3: TGCAGCGTTGTTGGCGGGGGGCCGTGGGAGACCCAGTACTTC.

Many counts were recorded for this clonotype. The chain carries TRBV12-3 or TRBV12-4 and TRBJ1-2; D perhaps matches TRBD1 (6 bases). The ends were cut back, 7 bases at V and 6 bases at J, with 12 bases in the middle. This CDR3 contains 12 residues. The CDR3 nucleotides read TGTGCCAGCATCCCCCCAGGGGATGGCTACACCTTC. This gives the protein CASIPPGDGYTF.

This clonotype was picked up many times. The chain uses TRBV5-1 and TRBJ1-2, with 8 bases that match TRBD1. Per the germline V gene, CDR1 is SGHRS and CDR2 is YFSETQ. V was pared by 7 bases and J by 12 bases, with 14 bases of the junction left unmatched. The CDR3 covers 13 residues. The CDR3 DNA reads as TGCGCCAGCGCCCCAACGGACAGGGCGGAGAACACCTTC. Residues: CASAPTDRAENTF. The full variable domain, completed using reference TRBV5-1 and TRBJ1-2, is KAGVTQTPRYLIKTRGQQVTLSCSPISGHRSVSWYQQTPGQGLQFLFEYFSETQRNKGNFPGRFSGRQFSNSRSEMNVSTLELGDSALYLCASAPTDRAENTFGSGTRLTVV.

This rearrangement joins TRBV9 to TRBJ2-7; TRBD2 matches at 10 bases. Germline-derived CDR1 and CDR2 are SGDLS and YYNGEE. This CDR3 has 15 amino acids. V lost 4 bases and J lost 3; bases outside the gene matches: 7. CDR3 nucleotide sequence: TGTGCCAGCAGCCCGATGGGACTAGCGATCTACGAGCAGTACTTC. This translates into CASSPMGLAIYEQYF.

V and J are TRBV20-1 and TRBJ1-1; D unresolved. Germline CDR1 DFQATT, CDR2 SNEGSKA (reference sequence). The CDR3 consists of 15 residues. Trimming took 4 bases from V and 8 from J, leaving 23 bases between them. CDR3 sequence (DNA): TGCAGTGCTACCCCAGCAAAGCGGCACCGCGGAGAAGCTTTCTTT. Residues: CSATPAKRHRGEAFF.

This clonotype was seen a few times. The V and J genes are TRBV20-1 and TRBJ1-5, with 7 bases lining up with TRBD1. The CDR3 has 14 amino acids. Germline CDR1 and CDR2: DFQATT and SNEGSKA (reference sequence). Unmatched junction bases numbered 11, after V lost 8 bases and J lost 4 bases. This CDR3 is CSTVEGQINQPQHF. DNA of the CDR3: TGCAGTACCGTAGAGGGACAGATAAATCAGCCCCAGCATTTT.

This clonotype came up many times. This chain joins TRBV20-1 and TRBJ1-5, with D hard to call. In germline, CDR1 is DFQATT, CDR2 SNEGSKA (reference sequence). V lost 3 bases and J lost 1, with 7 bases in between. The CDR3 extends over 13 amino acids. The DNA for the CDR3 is TGCAGTGCTAGTTCGGGGAGCAATCAGCCCCAGCATTTT. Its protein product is CSASSGSNQPQHF.

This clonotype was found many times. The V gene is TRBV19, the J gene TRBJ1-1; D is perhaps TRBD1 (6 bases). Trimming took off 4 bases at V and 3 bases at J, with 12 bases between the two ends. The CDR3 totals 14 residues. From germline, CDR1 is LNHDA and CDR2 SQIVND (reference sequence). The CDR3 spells CASSKAGADTEAFF. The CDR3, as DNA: TGTGCCAGTAGTAAAGCAGGGGCGGACACTGAAGCTTTCTTT.

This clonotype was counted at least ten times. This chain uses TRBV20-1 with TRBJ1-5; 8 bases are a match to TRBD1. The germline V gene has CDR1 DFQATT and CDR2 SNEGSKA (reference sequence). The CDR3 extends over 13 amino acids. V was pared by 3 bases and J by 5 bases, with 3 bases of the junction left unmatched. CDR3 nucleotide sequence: TGCAGTGCTAGGACAGGGGAAGATCAGCCCCAGCATTTT. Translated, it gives CSARTGEDQPQHF.

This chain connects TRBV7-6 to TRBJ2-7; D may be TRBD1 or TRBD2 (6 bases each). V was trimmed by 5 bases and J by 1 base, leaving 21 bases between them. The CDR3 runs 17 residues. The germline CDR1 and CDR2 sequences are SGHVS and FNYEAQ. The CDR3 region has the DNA TGTGCCAGCAGCCCCCAGTCGGGGGACACCTATTCCTACGAGCAGTACTTC. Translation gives CASSPQSGDTYSYEQYF.

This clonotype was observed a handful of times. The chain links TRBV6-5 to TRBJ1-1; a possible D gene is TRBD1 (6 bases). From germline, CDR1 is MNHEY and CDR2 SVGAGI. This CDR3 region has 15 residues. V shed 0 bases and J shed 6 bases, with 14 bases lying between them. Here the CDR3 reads CASSYSTGSGSEAFF. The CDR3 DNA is TGTGCCAGCAGTTACTCGACAGGATCGGGGTCTGAAGCTTTCTTT.

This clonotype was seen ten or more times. In DNA form, the CDR3 reads TGCAGTGCTAGAGTTCCAGGACAGGGGACTTCACCCCTCCACTTT. The encoded protein is CSARVPGQGTSPLHF. V is TRBV20-1 and J is TRBJ1-6; 9 bases are shared with TRBD1. Looked up from germline, CDR1 is DFQATT and CDR2 is SNEGSKA (reference sequence). The CDR3 extends over 15 amino acids. Germline trimming cut 1 base from V and 9 bases from J; bases unmatched to any gene: 7.

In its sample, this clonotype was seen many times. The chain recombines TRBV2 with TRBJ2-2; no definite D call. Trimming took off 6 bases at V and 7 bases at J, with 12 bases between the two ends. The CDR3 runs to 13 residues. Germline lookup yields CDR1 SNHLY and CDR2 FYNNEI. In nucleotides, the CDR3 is TGTGCCAGCAGGCCGGATGAAAACGGGGAGCTGTTTTTT. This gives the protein CASRPDENGELFF.